Below, 22 T cell receptor beta chains from the same sample are listed, as sequenced in a study of T-cell reconstitution after alpha-beta-depleted transplantation in children. Researchers prepared the TCRbeta library using unique molecular identifiers, the study reports. TCRdb re-analysed the PCR reads in MiXCR, keeping a single row per CDR3 protein. Of around 490,000 distinct CDR3 sequences listed, more than 9.5% are singletons. Specimen: PBMCs, mostly from graft donor cells, collected 180 days after TCRalphabeta/CD19-depleted stem cell transplant. These receptor sequences come from a female patient between 2 and 15 years old who had a stem cell transplant for aplastic anemia, so the T cells may come from the graft donor.

This clonotype was detected only a few times. V gene TRBV28 combines with J gene TRBJ2-5; TRBD2 matches at 9 bases. Germline V gene data show CDR1 as MDHEN and CDR2 as SYDVKM. There are 18 residues in the CDR3. V lost 5 bases to trimming and J lost 0 bases; unmatched junction nucleotides: 13. CDR3 loop: CASSPARWSGRNQETQYF. The CDR3 bases are TGTGCCAGCAGTCCCGCCCGGTGGAGCGGGAGGAACCAAGAGACCCAGTACTTC.

This clonotype was detected a few times. This chain links TRBV19 with TRBJ2-5, with a weak D call TRBD2 (6 bases). Trimming removed 4 bases from V and 2 bases from J, with 11 bases in between. Germline loops: CDR1 LNHDA, CDR2 SQIVND (reference sequence). The CDR3 spans 14 residues. The CDR3 loop reads CASSTIAEQETQYF. The CDR3 bases are TGTGCCAGTAGTACCATAGCGGAGCAAGAGACCCAGTACTTC.

This clonotype was detected a few times. The chain recombines TRBV7-9 with TRBJ1-5, with D possibly TRBD1 on 6 matching bases. V was shortened by 6 bases and J by 9 bases, with 12 bases between the two germline ends. Germline lookup yields CDR1 SEHNR and CDR2 FQNEAQ (reference sequence). The CDR3 runs 12 residues. The CDR3 nucleotides read TGTGCCAGCAGTCCCAAGGGGGGGCCCCAGCATTTT. Residues: CASSPKGGPQHF.

The chain employs TRBV12-3 or TRBV12-4 and TRBJ2-2; D remains ambiguous. The CDR3 is made up of 17 amino acids. V lost 3 bases and J lost 2, with 16 bases in between. The CDR3 sequence is CASSFGDWPLNTGELFF. In nucleotides, the CDR3 is TGTGCCAGCAGTTTTGGGGATTGGCCCTTAAACACCGGGGAGCTGTTTTTT.

This clonotype was counted a few times. J is TRBJ2-5 and V is TRBV4-3, with TRBD2 matching 9 bases. V was clipped by 0 bases and J by 4 bases; unmatched bases: 6. CDR3 length: 16 residues. From germline, CDR1 is LGHNA and CDR2 YSLEER. The CDR3 DNA reads as TGCGCCAGCAGCCAAGATGCCCTAGCGGGACGAGAGACCCAGTACTTC. It encodes CASSQDALAGRETQYF.

The chain employs TRBV5-6 and TRBJ2-7, with 8 positions matching TRBD2. V shed 0 bases and J 6 bases; nucleotides not matched to a gene: 2. The CDR3 has 13 residues. Germline V gene sequence: CDR1 SGHDT, CDR2 YYEEEE. In DNA, the CDR3 is TGTGCCAGCAGCTTGGGGACTAGCACCGAGCAGTACTTC. Translated, it gives CASSLGTSTEQYF.

Only a few counts were recorded for this clonotype. The rearrangement joins TRBV27 to TRBJ2-7; tentatively, D is TRBD1 or TRBD2 (6 bases each). CDR1 is MNHEY and CDR2 is SMNVEV in the germline V gene (reference sequence). Between the trimmed V and J ends, which lost 6 bases and 5 bases, there was a span of 20 bases. The CDR3 extends over 15 amino acids. The CDR3 DNA follows: TGTGCCAGCAGCCGCCGGGGGCAGGGCTTCCACGAGCAGTACGTC. This encodes CASSRRGQGFHEQYV.

The sample holds a few counts of this clonotype. This chain uses TRBV27 with TRBJ2-1; 9 bases agree with TRBD2. The length of the CDR3 is 15 residues. J gave up 5 bases and V 7 bases, and 9 bases lay outside the gene matches. CDR1 and CDR2 (germline): MNHEY, SMNVEV (reference sequence). The CDR3 protein is CASIPGTSRNNEQFF. The CDR3 nucleotides read TGTGCCAGCATCCCCGGGACTAGCCGCAACAATGAGCAGTTCTTC.

This clonotype was counted between two and nine times. This chain connects TRBV9 to TRBJ1-6; D is undetermined. Germline V gene data show CDR1 as SGDLS and CDR2 as YYNGEE. This CDR3 region has 14 residues. Trimming stripped 4 bases from V and 7 bases from J, with 12 bases between. CDR3 amino acids: CASSPDRANSPLHF. In DNA form, the CDR3 reads TGTGCCAGCAGCCCGGACCGAGCCAATTCACCCCTCCACTTT.

This chain uses TRBV20-1 with TRBJ1-6; TRBD1 matches at 10 bases. Looked up from germline, CDR1 is DFQATT and CDR2 is SNEGSKA (reference sequence). V lost 2 bases to trimming and J lost 4 bases; unmatched junction nucleotides: 5. The CDR3 loop spans 16 amino acids. The CDR3 DNA reads TGCAGTGCTAGAAAACGACAGGGGGCGTATAATTCACCCCTCCACTTT. Translated, it gives CSARKRQGAYNSPLHF.

This chain connects TRBV7-2 to TRBJ1-3; no clear D gene. Germline CDR1 reads SGHTA; CDR2 reads FQGNSA. The CDR3 spans 16 residues. Trimming left V 4 bases short and J 4 bases short, with 17 bases between. The CDR3, as DNA: TGTGCCAGCAGCTCTAGCCAGCCCAGGCTCGGAAACACCATATATTTT. It translates to CASSSSQPRLGNTIYF.

V is TRBV20-1 and J is TRBJ2-3; 8 bases match TRBD2. Germline CDR1 DFQATT, CDR2 SNEGSKA (reference sequence). The CDR3 covers 15 residues. The V gene end was trimmed by 3 bases and the J gene end by 2 bases; junction bases not matched to a gene: 7. The CDR3 DNA reads TGCAGTGCTAGGCCCGGGACTAGTGTCACAGATACGCAGTATTTT. Amino acids: CSARPGTSVTDTQYF.

The table lists this clonotype with a few counts. The genes are TRBV14 and TRBJ2-6, with D perhaps matching TRBD1 (6 bases). The CDR3 is 19 residues long. In germline, CDR1 is SGHDN, CDR2 FVKESK. The V end lost 1 base, the J end lost 0 bases, and 16 bases lay between the germline ends. CDR3 region: CASSQAPGDTLSGANVLTF. CDR3 sequence (DNA): TGTGCCAGCAGCCAAGCCCCAGGGGACACTCTCTCTGGGGCCAACGTCCTGACTTTC.

A remark on this clonotype: Sequence at one end of the junction differs from germline and may be a read error. The chain joins TRBV20-1 to TRBJ2-7, with 10 positions matching TRBD2. Per the germline V gene, CDR1 is DFQATT and CDR2 is SNEGSKA (reference sequence). CDR3 length: 14 amino acids. The CDR3 region is CSARVLAGPYEQYF. CDR3 nucleotide sequence: TGCAGTGCTAGGGTACTAGCGGGGCCCTATGAGCAGTACTTC.

This clonotype was seen a few times. The chain couples TRBV9 to TRBJ2-3, with D possibly TRBD2 on 8 matching bases. Germline CDR1 SGDLS, CDR2 YYNGEE. The V end was cut by 0 bases, the J end by 2 bases, with 13 bases between. This CDR3 has 16 amino acids. The CDR3 region is CASSVVAGQFTDTQYF. DNA for the CDR3: TGTGCCAGCAGCGTAGTAGCGGGACAGTTCACAGATACGCAGTATTTT.

The rearrangement uses TRBV29-1 and TRBJ1-5, with 9 nucleotides matching TRBD1. Germline V gene data show CDR1 as SQVTM and CDR2 as ANQGSEA. The CDR3 consists of 13 residues. J was trimmed by 6 bases and V by 4 bases; bases with no gene match: 4. CDR3 in amino acids: CSVGTGAGQPQHF. The CDR3 DNA follows: TGCAGCGTTGGGACAGGGGCGGGTCAGCCCCAGCATTTT. The full variable domain, in which reference TRBV29-1 and TRBJ1-5 provide the parts outside the CDR3, is SAVISQKPSRDICQRGTSLTIQCQVDSQVTMMFWYRQQPGQSLTLIATANQGSEATYESGFVIDKFPISRPNLTFSTLTVSNMSPEDSSIYLCSVGTGAGQPQHFGDGTRLSIL.

The chain couples TRBV7-2 to TRBJ2-3; unclear D gene. V was shortened by 1 base and J by 3 bases, with 8 bases between the two germline ends. Germline CDR1 and CDR2: SGHTA and FQGNSA. The CDR3 is 14 amino acids. The CDR3 sequence: CASSLVPQTDTQYF. The CDR3 DNA sequence: TGTGCCAGCAGCTTAGTTCCGCAAACAGATACGCAGTATTTT.

This chain links TRBV18 with TRBJ2-1; 10 positions agree with TRBD2. Germline V gives CDR1 KGHSH, CDR2 LQKENI. The V segment lost 3 bases and the J segment 7 bases; nucleotides outside the gene matches: 6. The length of the CDR3 is 15 residues. CDR3 residues: CASSPGLAAGNEQFF. For the CDR3, the DNA is TGTGCCAGCTCACCCGGACTAGCGGCAGGTAATGAGCAGTTCTTC.

This rearrangement joins TRBV4-3 to TRBJ2-3; 10 bases align to TRBD2. CDR3 length: 19 amino acids. The V gene's germline CDR1 is LGHNA and CDR2 YSLEER. Trimming removed 0 bases from V and 3 bases from J; junction bases left unmatched: 12. The CDR3 region is CASSQDRPLAGDGTDTQYF. CDR3 DNA: TGCGCCAGCAGCCAAGATCGGCCGCTAGCGGGAGATGGAACAGATACGCAGTATTTT.

The chain uses TRBV25-1 and TRBJ2-5; 10 positions match TRBD2. V was clipped by 1 base and J by 4 bases; unmatched bases: 12. This CDR3 contains 18 residues. Germline loops: CDR1 MGHDK, CDR2 SYGVNS. The chain's CDR3 is CASSESFSGRAGGETQYF. CDR3 coding DNA: TGTGCCAGCAGTGAATCTTTCAGCGGGAGGGCCGGAGGAGAGACCCAGTACTTC. Full variable domain (missing parts from reference TRBV25-1 and TRBJ2-5): EADIYQTPRYLVIGTGKKITLECSQTMGHDKMYWYQQDPGMELHLIHYSYGVNSTEKGDLSSESTVSRIRTEHFPLTLESARPSHTSQYLCASSESFSGRAGGETQYFGPGTRLLVL.

This clonotype was counted only a few times. The chain recombines TRBV7-9 with TRBJ2-3, with 9 bases lining up with TRBD2. V gave up 6 bases and J gave up 2 bases; unmatched junction bases: 6. In germline, CDR1 is SEHNR, CDR2 FQNEAQ (reference sequence). This CDR3 spans 15 amino acids. The CDR3 protein is CASRKTSGYTDTQYF. The CDR3 DNA sequence: TGTGCCAGCAGGAAGACTAGCGGATACACAGATACGCAGTATTTT.

This clonotype was counted a few times. The chain is built from TRBV28 and TRBJ1-6; TRBD1 matches 9 bases. J was trimmed by 10 bases and V by 0 bases; bases with no gene match: 4. Germline V gene sequence: CDR1 MDHEN, CDR2 SYDVKM. The CDR3 covers 15 residues. The CDR3 coding sequence is TGTGCCAGCAGTTTATGGAGGGACAGGGCGTCACCCCTCCACTTT. The encoded protein is CASSLWRDRASPLHF.